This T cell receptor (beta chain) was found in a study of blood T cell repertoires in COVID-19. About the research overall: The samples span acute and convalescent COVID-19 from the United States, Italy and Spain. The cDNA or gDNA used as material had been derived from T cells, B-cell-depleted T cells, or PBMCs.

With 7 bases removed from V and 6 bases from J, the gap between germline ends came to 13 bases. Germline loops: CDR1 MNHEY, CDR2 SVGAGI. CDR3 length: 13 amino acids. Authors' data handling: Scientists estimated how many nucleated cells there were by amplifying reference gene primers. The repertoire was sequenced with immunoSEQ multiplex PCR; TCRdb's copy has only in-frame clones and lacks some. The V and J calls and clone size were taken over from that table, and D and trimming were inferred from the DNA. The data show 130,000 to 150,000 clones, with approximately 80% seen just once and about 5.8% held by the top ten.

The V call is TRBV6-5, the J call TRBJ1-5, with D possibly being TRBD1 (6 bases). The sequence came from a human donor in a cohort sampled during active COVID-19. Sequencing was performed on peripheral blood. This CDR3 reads CASTPQGTQPQHF. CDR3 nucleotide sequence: TGTGCCAGCACCCCTCAGGGGACTCAGCCCCAGCATTTT.